Each of the 19 T cell receptor beta chains below was sequenced from the same sample in a study of identical twins. MiXCR was run by TCRdb on the 5' RACE reads, yielding one entry per CDR3 protein. The table records around 100,000 distinct CDR3 sequences, 5.9% of them present only once. Sample: memory T cells sorted from blood. The receptor source for this set is a woman aged 45-59 years in good health.

This clonotype was observed at least ten times. V usage is TRBV28 and J usage is TRBJ1-1; D remains ambiguous. V lost 10 bases to trimming and J lost 1 base, with 13 bases between them. This CDR3 is built from 13 residues. Germline assignment: CDR1 MDHEN and CDR2 SYDVKM. The CDR3 DNA is TGTGCCATCCAATTCGCTTGGAACACTGAAGCTTTCTTT. It translates to CAIQFAWNTEAFF. Complete variable domain (other parts from reference TRBV28 and TRBJ1-1): DVKVTQSSRYLVKRTGEKVFLECVQDMDHENMFWYRQDPGLGLRLIYFSYDVKMKEKGDIPEGYSVSREKKERFSLILESASTNQTSMYLCAIQFAWNTEAFFGQGTRLTVV.

Ten or more counts support this clonotype. The J gene is TRBJ2-1, the V gene TRBV9; D gene ambiguous. Germline V gives CDR1 SGDLS, CDR2 YYNGEE. This CDR3 contains 11 residues. Trimming left V 6 bases short and J 7 bases short, with 8 bases between. The CDR3: CASMNNNEQFF. The CDR3 region has the DNA TGTGCCAGCATGAATAATAATGAGCAGTTCTTC.

This clonotype was found many times. This chain uses TRBV12-3 or TRBV12-4 with TRBJ2-3; 12 bases agree with TRBD2. J gave up 6 bases and V 7 bases, and 8 bases lay outside the gene matches. The CDR3 contains 15 residues. As DNA, the CDR3 is TGTGCCAGCACCTTTCTAGCGGGAGGGGGGGATACGCAGTATTTT. This codes for CASTFLAGGGDTQYF.

This clonotype was recorded at least ten times. The CDR3 sequence: CASSLWGEETQYF. CDR3 in DNA: TGTGCCAGCAGCCTATGGGGGGAAGAGACCCAGTACTTC. The V gene is TRBV13, the J gene TRBJ2-5, with D maybe TRBD2 (6 bases). V dropped 5 bases and J dropped 3 bases, with 10 bases sitting between them. The CDR3 consists of 13 residues. The germline gives CDR1 PRHDT, CDR2 FYEKMQ (reference sequence).

This clonotype was counted between two and nine times. The V and J genes are TRBV14 and TRBJ2-7, with D perhaps TRBD2 (5 bases). Trimming left V 4 bases short and J 0 bases short, with 22 bases between. The CDR3 consists of 18 residues. CDR1 SGHDN and CDR2 FVKESK come from the germline V gene. This CDR3 is CASSLTFDRPRDSYEQYF. The DNA for the CDR3 is TGTGCCAGCAGCCTCACTTTTGACCGGCCACGGGACTCCTACGAGCAGTACTTC.

The table lists this clonotype with many counts. CDR3 amino acids: CASSLQTVEKLFF. CDR3 nucleotide sequence: TGCGCCAGCAGCCTACAGACGGTCGAAAAACTGTTTTTT. The chain employs TRBV4-1 and TRBJ1-4, with D uncertain. Germline V gene data show CDR1 as MGHRA and CDR2 as YSYEKL. The CDR3 loop spans 13 amino acids. Trimming left V 4 bases short and J 8 bases short, with 11 bases between.

This clonotype was seen only a few times. The J gene is TRBJ2-5, the V gene TRBV13; the match to TRBD2 covers 8 bases. The CDR3 consists of 17 residues. CDR1 is PRHDT, CDR2 FYEKMQ, per germline (reference sequence). J lost 0 bases, V lost 5 bases, and 11 bases had no gene match. In DNA form, the CDR3 reads TGTGCCAGCAGCCCACCAACTAGCGGACAAAACCAAGAGACCCAGTACTTC. Its protein is CASSPPTSGQNQETQYF.

This clonotype has more than one count but fewer than ten. The rearrangement joins TRBV7-9 to TRBJ2-2; perhaps TRBD1 as D (6 bases). The germline CDR1 and CDR2 sequences are SEHNR and FQNEAQ (reference sequence). The ends were cut back, 5 bases at V and 7 bases at J, with 29 bases in the middle. This CDR3 contains 19 residues. The DNA for the CDR3 is TGTGCCAGCAGCCTCGCTCTATCCTTCCTGACGGAAGGGGGCGGGGAGCTGTTTTTT. Amino acids: CASSLALSFLTEGGGELFF.

This clonotype was seen at least ten times. V is TRBV19 and J is TRBJ1-1; no firm D call. Trimming stripped 7 bases from V and 7 bases from J, with 16 bases between. Germline CDR1 LNHDA, CDR2 SQIVND (reference sequence). This CDR3 has 13 amino acids. CDR3: CASTSPNSLEAFF. In nucleotides, the CDR3 is TGTGCCAGTACCTCACCAAATAGTCTTGAAGCTTTCTTT.

The chain couples TRBV2 to TRBJ1-1; D ambiguous. CDR3 length: 13 amino acids. V was trimmed by 2 bases and J by 4 bases, leaving 8 bases between them. The V gene's germline CDR1 is SNHLY and CDR2 FYNNEI. The CDR3 DNA sequence: TGTGCCAGCAGTGAAATCGCAAGCACTGAAGCTTTCTTT. Protein product: CASSEIASTEAFF. The full variable domain, its missing parts supplied by reference TRBV2 and TRBJ1-1, is EPEVTQTPSHQVTQMGQEVILRCVPISNHLYFYWYRQILGQKVEFLVSFYNNEISEKSEIFDDQFSVERPDGSNFTLKIRSTKLEDSAMYFCASSEIASTEAFFGQGTRLTVV.

This clonotype was counted many times. The chain carries TRBV5-1 and TRBJ2-1; D is perhaps TRBD2 (7 bases). V was cut by 4 bases and J by 7 bases, with 18 bases left in between. The CDR3 has 15 residues. Per the germline V gene, CDR1 is SGHRS and CDR2 is YFSETQ. CDR3 residues: CASSHGGGDTNEQFF. The DNA of the CDR3 is TGCGCCAGCAGCCACGGAGGGGGGGATACAAATGAGCAGTTCTTC.

This clonotype was seen repeatedly, ten times or more. The rearrangement joins TRBV12-5 to TRBJ2-5; D is undetermined. This CDR3 has 13 amino acids. V lost 0 bases and J lost 3, with 5 bases in between. In germline, CDR1 is LGHNT, CDR2 FRNRAP. The CDR3 DNA is TGTGCTAGTGGTTTGGTACCCGAAGAGACCCAGTACTTC. It codes for CASGLVPEETQYF. The full variable domain, completed using reference TRBV12-5 and TRBJ2-5, is DARVTQTPRHKVTEMGQEVTMRCQPILGHNTVFWYRQTMMQGLELLAYFRNRAPLDDSGMPKDRFSAEMPDATLATLKIQPSEPRDSAVYFCASGLVPEETQYFGPGTRLLVL.

A few counts support this clonotype. The chain combines TRBV6-7 with TRBJ2-1, with a possible D match to TRBD2 (5 bases). TRBV6-7 is flagged as an ORF with uncertain function. CDR3 length equals 15 residues. CDR3 residues: CVLAPRAGYYNEQFF. For the CDR3, the DNA is TGTGTTCTAGCACCTCGTGCCGGCTACTACAATGAGCAGTTCTTC.

This clonotype was detected many times. The chain couples TRBV5-1 to TRBJ2-2, with 8 bases identical to TRBD1. The CDR3 runs 15 residues. CDR1 is SGHRS, CDR2 YFSETQ, per germline. V shed 4 bases and J 5 bases; nucleotides not matched to a gene: 7. CDR3 in amino acids: CASSPGTGGTGELFF. CDR3 nucleotide sequence: TGCGCCAGCAGCCCGGGGACAGGAGGGACCGGGGAGCTGTTTTTT.

The sample holds many counts of this clonotype. The chain joins TRBV6-5 to TRBJ2-1; 8 bases are a match to TRBD2. CDR3 length: 15 residues. After removal of 6 bases from V and 1 base from J, the junction contained 5 bases not matched to a gene. The germline gives CDR1 MNHEY, CDR2 SVGAGI. For the CDR3, the DNA is TGTGCCAGCAGACGATCTAGCGGGTCCTACAATGAGCAGTTCTTC. Amino acids: CASRRSSGSYNEQFF.

This clonotype was found many times. The chain links TRBV6-5 to TRBJ2-2, with TRBD2 identical over 7 bases. J gave up 7 bases and V 5 bases, and 7 bases lay outside the gene matches. The CDR3 consists of 14 residues. Germline V lookup: CDR1 MNHEY, CDR2 SVGAGI. CDR3 in DNA: TGTGCCAGCAGTCGACTGGGGGGGATCGGGGAGCTGTTTTTT. It translates to CASSRLGGIGELFF.

At least ten counts were recorded for this clonotype. The chain joins TRBV4-1 to TRBJ2-1; 10 bases align to TRBD2. Germline-derived CDR1 and CDR2 are MGHRA and YSYEKL. With 4 bases clipped from V and 2 bases from J, the junction kept 2 bases outside the gene matches. This CDR3 region has 15 residues. For the CDR3, the DNA is TGCGCCAGCAGCCCTAGCGGGAGTACCTACAATGAGCAGTTCTTC. This codes for CASSPSGSTYNEQFF.

V is TRBV5-6 and J is TRBJ1-2; maybe TRBD1 (5 bases). With 1 base removed from V and 3 bases from J, the gap between germline ends came to 16 bases. The CDR3 sequence is 16 residues long. Germline V gene sequence: CDR1 SGHDT, CDR2 YYEEEE. CDR3 sequence: CASSLYRGGWDYGYTF. The DNA of the CDR3 is TGTGCCAGCAGCTTGTATCGCGGGGGATGGGACTATGGCTACACCTTC.

This clonotype was found many times. The chain is built from TRBV10-3 and TRBJ2-1, with TRBD2 identical over 8 bases. Germline CDR1 is ENHRY and CDR2 is SYGVKD. The length of the CDR3 is 14 residues. J lost 7 bases, V lost 5 bases, and 7 bases had no gene match. The chain's CDR3 is CAISFREGRNEQFF. CDR3 nucleotide sequence: TGTGCCATCAGTTTCCGGGAGGGCCGGAATGAGCAGTTCTTC.